This TCR beta chain was recovered during a study of neurological immune-mediated disorders. The CDR3 extends over 14 amino acids. Germline CDR1 and CDR2: SGHVS and FNYEAQ. Trimming removed 1 base at V and 2 bases at J, with 7 bases between. In its sample, this clonotype was seen many times. The cDNA was generated through 5'RACE incorporating 10-nucleotide random UMIs. TCRdb fed the 5' RACE reads into MiXCR, producing one record per CDR3 protein. Of tens of thousands of distinct CDR3 sequences listed, 3% to 4% were seen once; the top ten hold roughly 3.7%. The rearrangement joins TRBV7-6 to TRBJ2-3, with a possible D match to TRBD2 (5 bases). The receptor was derived from a man between 40 and 49 years old with multiple sclerosis. The specimen was PBMCs. CDR3 coding DNA: TGTGCCAGCAGCTTAGTCGGGGACACAGATACGCAGTATTTT. Translated: CASSLVGDTDTQYF.